This T cell receptor beta chain was recovered during a study of regulatory T cells in long-lasting Graves disease. Broader study findings: Segments TRBV28, TRBJ1-2 and TRBJ2-5 showed preferential usage in persistent disease.

Relying on iRepertoire HTBI primers and Arm-PCR of CDR3 regions, the team built TCR beta libraries. TCRdb redid the calling of the multiplex PCR reads with MiXCR, one entry per CDR3 protein. The data contain a few hundred thousand distinct CDR3 sequences, 12% of them singletons. Germline V gene sequence: CDR1 MGHRA, CDR2 YSYEKL. Trimming took 0 bases from V and 5 from J, leaving 9 bases between them. The CDR3 sequence is 14 residues long. This clonotype was recorded at least ten times. What it binds is unknown. Time point noted: newly diagnosed GD, antithyroid drugs for less than 3 months. After RNA was extracted from PBMCs, the TCR library was made from it. This sample also belongs to another study, concerning T cells in Graves' hyperthyroidism and ophthalmopathy.

Sample: peripheral blood mononuclear cells (PBMCs), taken at new diagnosis, from a patient treated with antithyroid drugs. This TCR was sampled from a woman aged 18-30 years with Graves disease. The chain recombines TRBV4-1 with TRBJ2-3, with D possibly matching TRBD2 (5 bases). The CDR3 DNA is TGCGCCAGCAGCCAAGAATTAGCGCGAGATACGCAGTATTTT. Its protein is CASSQELARDTQYF.